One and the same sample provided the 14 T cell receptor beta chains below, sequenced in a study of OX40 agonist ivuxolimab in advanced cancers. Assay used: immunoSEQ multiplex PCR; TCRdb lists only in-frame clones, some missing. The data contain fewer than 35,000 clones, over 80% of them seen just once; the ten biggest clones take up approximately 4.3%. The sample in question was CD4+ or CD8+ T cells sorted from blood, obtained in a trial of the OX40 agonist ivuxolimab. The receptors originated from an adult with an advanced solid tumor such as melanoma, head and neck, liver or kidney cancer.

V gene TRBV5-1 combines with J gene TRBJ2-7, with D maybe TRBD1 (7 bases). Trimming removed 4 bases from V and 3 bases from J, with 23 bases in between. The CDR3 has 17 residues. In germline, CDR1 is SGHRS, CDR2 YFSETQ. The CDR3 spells CASSLHGGTVSIYEQYF. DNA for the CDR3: TGCGCCAGCAGCCTACACGGAGGGACAGTGTCCATCTACGAGCAGTACTTC.

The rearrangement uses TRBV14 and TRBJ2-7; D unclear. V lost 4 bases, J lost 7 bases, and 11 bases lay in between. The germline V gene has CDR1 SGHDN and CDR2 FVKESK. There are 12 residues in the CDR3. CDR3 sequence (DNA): TGTGCCAGCAGCCCTGGTTGGGTGGAGCAGTACTTC. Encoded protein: CASSPGWVEQYF. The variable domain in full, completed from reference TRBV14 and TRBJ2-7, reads EAGVTQFPSHSVIEKGQTVTLRCDPISGHDNLYWYRRVMGKEIKFLLHFVKESKQDESGMPNNRFLAERTGGTYSTLKVQPAELEDSGVYFCASSPGWVEQYFGPGTRLTVT.

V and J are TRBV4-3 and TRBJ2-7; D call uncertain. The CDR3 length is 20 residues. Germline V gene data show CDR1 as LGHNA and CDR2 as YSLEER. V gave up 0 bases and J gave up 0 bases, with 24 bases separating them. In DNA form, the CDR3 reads TGCGCCAGCAGCCAAGATCGCGGCAGCCACTTGAAGATCTCCTCCTACGAGCAGTACTTC. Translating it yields CASSQDRGSHLKISSYEQYF.

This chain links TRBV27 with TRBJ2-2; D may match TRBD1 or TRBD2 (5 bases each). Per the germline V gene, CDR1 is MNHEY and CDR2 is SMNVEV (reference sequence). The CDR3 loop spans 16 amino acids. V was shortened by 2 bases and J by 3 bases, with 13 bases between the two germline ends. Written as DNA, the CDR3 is TGTGCCAGCAGTTTAAACGGGGCCCTTGACACCGGGGAGCTGTTTTTT. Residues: CASSLNGALDTGELFF.

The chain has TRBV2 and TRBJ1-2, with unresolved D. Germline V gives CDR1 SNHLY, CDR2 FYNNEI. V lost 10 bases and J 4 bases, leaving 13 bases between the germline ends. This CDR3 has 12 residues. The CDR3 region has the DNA TGTGCCACCCTTTTAAGGAGCTATGGCTACACCTTC. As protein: CATLLRSYGYTF.

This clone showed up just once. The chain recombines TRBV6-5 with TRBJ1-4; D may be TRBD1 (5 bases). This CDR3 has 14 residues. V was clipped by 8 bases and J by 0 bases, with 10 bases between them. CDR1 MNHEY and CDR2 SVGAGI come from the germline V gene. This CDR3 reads CASGGTATNEKLFF. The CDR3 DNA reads TGTGCCAGCGGAGGGACGGCAACTAATGAAAAACTGTTTTTT.

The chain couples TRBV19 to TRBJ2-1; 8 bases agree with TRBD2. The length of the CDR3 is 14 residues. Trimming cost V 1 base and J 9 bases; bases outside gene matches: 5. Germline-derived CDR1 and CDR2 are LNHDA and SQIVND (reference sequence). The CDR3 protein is CASSIAGGPSEQFF. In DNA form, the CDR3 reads TGTGCCAGTAGTATAGCGGGAGGGCCCAGTGAGCAGTTCTTC.

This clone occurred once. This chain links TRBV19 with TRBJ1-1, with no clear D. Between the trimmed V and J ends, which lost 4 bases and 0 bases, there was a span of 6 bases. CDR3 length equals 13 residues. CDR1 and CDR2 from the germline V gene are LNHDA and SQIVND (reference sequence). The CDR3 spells CASSTAMNTEAFF. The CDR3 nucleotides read TGTGCCAGTAGTACAGCCATGAACACTGAAGCTTTCTTT.

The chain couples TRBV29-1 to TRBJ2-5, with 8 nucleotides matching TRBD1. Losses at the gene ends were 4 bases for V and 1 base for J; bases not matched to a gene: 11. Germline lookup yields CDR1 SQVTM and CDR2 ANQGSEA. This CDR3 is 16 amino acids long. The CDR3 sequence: CSVVQGAPPIQETQYF. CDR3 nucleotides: TGCAGCGTTGTTCAGGGGGCCCCCCCAATCCAAGAGACCCAGTACTTC.

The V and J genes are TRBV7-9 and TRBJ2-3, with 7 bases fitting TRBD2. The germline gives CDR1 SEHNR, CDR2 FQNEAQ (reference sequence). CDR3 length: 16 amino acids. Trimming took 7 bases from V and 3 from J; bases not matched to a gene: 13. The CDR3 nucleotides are TGTGCCAGCAATCCCCTCGGGCTAGCGGAGACAGATACGCAGTATTTT. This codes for CASNPLGLAETDTQYF.

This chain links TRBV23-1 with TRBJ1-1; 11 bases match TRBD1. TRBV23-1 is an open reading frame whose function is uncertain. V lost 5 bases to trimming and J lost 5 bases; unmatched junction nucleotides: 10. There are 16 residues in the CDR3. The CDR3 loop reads CASSIFIRDRGTEAFF. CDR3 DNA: TGCGCCAGCAGTATATTTATCCGGGACAGGGGGACTGAAGCTTTCTTT.

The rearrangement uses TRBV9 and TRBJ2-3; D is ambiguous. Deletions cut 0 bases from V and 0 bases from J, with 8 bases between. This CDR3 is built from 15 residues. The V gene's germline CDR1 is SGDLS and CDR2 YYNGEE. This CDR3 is CASSVGVASTDTQYF. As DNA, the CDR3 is TGTGCCAGCAGCGTAGGGGTAGCTAGCACAGATACGCAGTATTTT.

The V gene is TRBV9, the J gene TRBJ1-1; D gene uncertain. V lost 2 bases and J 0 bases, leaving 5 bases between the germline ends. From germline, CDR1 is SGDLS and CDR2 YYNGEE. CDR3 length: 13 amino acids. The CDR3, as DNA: TGTGCCAGCAGCGTCGGGATGAACACTGAAGCTTTCTTT. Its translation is CASSVGMNTEAFF.

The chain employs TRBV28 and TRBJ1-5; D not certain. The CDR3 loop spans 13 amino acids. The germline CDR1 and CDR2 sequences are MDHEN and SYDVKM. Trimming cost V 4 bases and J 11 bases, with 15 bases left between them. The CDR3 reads CASSSYGLGTQHF. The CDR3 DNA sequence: TGTGCCAGCAGTTCGTACGGTTTAGGCACCCAGCATTTT. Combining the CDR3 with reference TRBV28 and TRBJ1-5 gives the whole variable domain DVKVTQSSRYLVKRTGEKVFLECVQDMDHENMFWYRQDPGLGLRLIYFSYDVKMKEKGDIPEGYSVSREKKERFSLILESASTNQTSMYLCASSSYGLGTQHFGDGTRLSIL.